This T cell receptor (beta chain) derives from a study of T cells after somatic rescue of genetic block (dated by TCRdb to the early 2020s). With regard to the full study: What the study looked at was long-term robustness, specifically in a T-cell system that came about through somatic rescue of a genetic block in T-cell development.

Including the terminal cysteine and phenylalanine, the CDR3 comprises 15 residues. The CDR3 DNA has 45 bases and is translated from base 1. V has 4 bases trimmed and J has 3 bases trimmed; junction bases matching no gene number 3. From the germline V gene, CDR1 is LGHNA and CDR2 is YSLEER. As concerns this clone: The antigen it recognizes is unknown. No much larger clone exists at a distance of one base, and base qualities are not known.

The library was generated by the immunoSEQ multiplex PCR assay. The immuneACCESS repertoire file appears here via TCRdb, limited to in-frame rearrangements. These files lack a portion of the clones; in checked studies, under half of the deficit traces to unresolved V genes, and the cause of the others is not known. The table for this sample lists approximately 58,000 clones; around 96% of them were counted only once. Approximately 0.075% of the sample rests with the top ten. The chain couples TRBV4-3 to TRBJ2-7, and TRBD2 matches 13 of the central bases. The receptor was derived from a child under three years old. The sample was peripheral blood mononuclear cells (PBMCs). The CDR3 reads CASSRGLAGDYEQYF. The DNA reads TGCGCCAGCAGCCGAGGACTAGCGGGAGACTACGAGCAGTACTTC.